These 28 T cell receptor beta chains share one sample of origin, sequenced in a study of response to subunit inactivated influenza vaccine. TCRdb processed the RT-PCR reads anew with MiXCR; each CDR3 protein has one entry. Of 530,000 or so distinct CDR3 sequences listed, approximately 12% are singletons. This specimen was PBMCs from blood, taken on the day of vaccination. These receptor sequences come from a man aged 45-65 years who received an inactivated influenza vaccine.

This chain connects TRBV4-2 to TRBJ2-7; D is ambiguous. Trimming stripped 0 bases from V and 3 bases from J, with 6 bases between. The germline V gene encodes CDR1 LGHNA and CDR2 YNFKEQ. The CDR3 sequence is 13 residues long. As DNA, the CDR3 is TGTGCCAGCAGCCAAGATTCGGGCTACGAGCAGTACTTC. Encoded protein: CASSQDSGYEQYF.

The V and J genes are TRBV7-2 and TRBJ2-1, with D perhaps being TRBD1 or TRBD2 (6 bases each). The CDR3 length is 16 residues. Germline V gene data show CDR1 as SGHTA and CDR2 as FQGNSA. Trimming stripped 5 bases from V and 8 bases from J, with 22 bases between. The CDR3 protein is CASSPSSTGARDEQFF. The CDR3, as DNA: TGTGCCAGCAGCCCATCATCTACGGGGGCCCGGGATGAGCAGTTCTTC.

The chain carries TRBV28 and TRBJ1-5; unclear D gene. CDR3 length: 14 amino acids. Trimming stripped 6 bases from V and 3 bases from J, with 12 bases between. CDR1 is MDHEN, CDR2 SYDVKM, per germline. DNA for the CDR3: TGTGCCAGCAGCTCCCTCTCACACAATCAGCCCCAGCATTTT. Protein product: CASSSLSHNQPQHF.

There are a few counts of this clonotype. The V and J genes are TRBV29-1 and TRBJ2-5, with D perhaps TRBD1 (6 bases). With 4 bases removed from V and 5 bases from J, the gap between germline ends came to 20 bases. CDR1 and CDR2 (germline): SQVTM, ANQGSEA. The CDR3 is 15 residues long. The CDR3 nucleotides read TGCAGCGTTGGCCCCCGGGACATCCAAGGGGAGACCCAGTACTTC. This encodes CSVGPRDIQGETQYF. The whole variable domain, filled in from reference TRBV29-1 and TRBJ2-5, reads SAVISQKPSRDICQRGTSLTIQCQVDSQVTMMFWYRQQPGQSLTLIATANQGSEATYESGFVIDKFPISRPNLTFSTLTVSNMSPEDSSIYLCSVGPRDIQGETQYFGPGTRLLVL.

This clonotype has only a few counts. The chain couples TRBV13 to TRBJ2-3, with no clear D. Trimming took 2 bases from V and 2 from J, leaving 8 bases between them. Germline V CDR1 and CDR2: PRHDT, FYEKMQ (reference sequence). The CDR3 consists of 14 residues. The CDR3 sequence: CASSLRQLTDTQYF. CDR3 DNA sequence: TGTGCCAGCAGCTTACGGCAGCTCACAGATACGCAGTATTTT.

The genes are TRBV6-4 and TRBJ2-7; D call uncertain. Germline-derived CDR1 and CDR2 are MRHNA and SNTAGT. Trimming pared 11 bases from V and 2 bases from J, leaving 19 bases between. This CDR3 is 14 amino acids long. The CDR3, as DNA: TGTGCCCGTTCAACTGGAACGGTGGCCTACGAGCAGTACTTC. Translation gives CARSTGTVAYEQYF.

Only a few counts were recorded for this clonotype. J is TRBJ2-5 and V is TRBV20-1; 8 nucleotides agree with TRBD2. Germline loops: CDR1 DFQATT, CDR2 SNEGSKA (reference sequence). The ends lost 6 bases at V and 6 bases at J; junction bases unmatched: 9. The CDR3 sequence is 13 residues long. CDR3 in amino acids: CSANGGEGKTQYF. CDR3 sequence (DNA): TGCAGTGCAAACGGGGGGGAGGGAAAGACCCAGTACTTC.

This chain uses TRBV12-3 or TRBV12-4 with TRBJ2-7; a weak D match, TRBD1 (6 bases). V dropped 2 bases and J dropped 2 bases, with 7 bases sitting between them. The CDR3 is 13 residues long. The CDR3 coding sequence is TGTGCCAGCAGTTTACACAGGGCCTACGAGCAGTACTTC. Amino acid sequence: CASSLHRAYEQYF.

This clonotype appeared a few times. The chain joins TRBV5-1 to TRBJ2-5; 8 nucleotides agree with TRBD2. CDR3 length: 16 amino acids. In germline, CDR1 is SGHRS, CDR2 YFSETQ. The junction had 7 bases not matched to a gene; V was cut back by 0 bases and J by 3 bases. In DNA form, the CDR3 reads TGCGCCAGCAGCTTGGTTGGTAGCGGGACTGAAGAGACCCAGTACTTC. Residues: CASSLVGSGTEETQYF.

The J gene is TRBJ1-1, the V gene TRBV6-1, with 7 bases that match TRBD1. The germline CDR1 and CDR2 sequences are MNHNS and SASEGT. V was clipped by 6 bases and J by 1 base; unmatched bases: 5. CDR3 length: 14 residues. The CDR3 nucleotides are TGTGCCAGCAGGAGGGGACAGAGGAACACTGAAGCTTTCTTT. Its translation: CASRRGQRNTEAFF.

This clonotype was observed at least ten times. V and J are TRBV6-2 or TRBV6-3 and TRBJ2-2; no clear D gene. CDR1 MNHEY and CDR2 SVGEGT come from the germline V gene. Between the trimmed V and J ends, which lost 2 bases and 4 bases, there was a span of 8 bases. CDR3 length: 14 amino acids. In DNA, the CDR3 is TGTGCCAGCAGTTACGCCTCGGGCACCGGGGAGCTGTTTTTT. Protein: CASSYASGTGELFF.

A few counts support this clonotype. The V call is TRBV12-3 or TRBV12-4, the J call TRBJ1-1, with D uncertain. V was pared by 4 bases and J by 4 bases, with 13 bases between. The CDR3 length is 14 residues. CDR3 bases: TGTGCCAGCAGTTCTCGCCTCCCAGGCACTGAAGCTTTCTTT. Protein: CASSSRLPGTEAFF.

In its sample, this clonotype was seen many times. The chain's CDR3 is CASSESGRYGEQFF. CDR3 DNA: TGCGCCAGCAGTGAGTCTGGCCGGTACGGTGAGCAGTTCTTC. V gene TRBV10-2 combines with J gene TRBJ2-1; D unresolved. Germline loops: CDR1 WSHSY, CDR2 SAAADI. V lost 0 bases, J lost 9 bases, and 12 bases lay in between. This CDR3 is built from 14 residues.

In this sample, this clonotype turned up a few times. The rearrangement joins TRBV7-2 to TRBJ1-2; 7 nucleotides agree with TRBD1. The CDR3 spans 14 residues. Germline V lookup: CDR1 SGHTA, CDR2 FQGNSA. J lost 3 bases, V lost 3 bases, and 4 bases had no gene match. The CDR3 DNA reads TGTGCCAGCAGCTTTCCCGACAGGGACTATGGCTACACCTTC. This codes for CASSFPDRDYGYTF.

This clonotype was observed a few times. V is TRBV4-3 and J is TRBJ2-1, with TRBD2 identical over 10 bases. With 0 bases clipped from V and 4 bases from J, the junction kept 3 bases outside the gene matches. The CDR3 is 16 amino acids. Germline V CDR1 and CDR2: LGHNA, YSLEER. CDR3 protein: CASSQDSGGFYNEQFF. DNA for the CDR3: TGCGCCAGCAGCCAAGATAGCGGGGGGTTTTACAATGAGCAGTTCTTC.

The rearrangement links TRBV29-1 to TRBJ1-6, with 10 bases identical to TRBD1. This CDR3 is 15 amino acids long. CDR1 SQVTM and CDR2 ANQGSEA come from the germline V gene. V lost 4 bases and J lost 10; bases outside the gene matches: 10. CDR3 sequence (DNA): TGCAGCGTTGGGGAAGGGACAGGGGTAAACTCACCCCTCCACTTT. This codes for CSVGEGTGVNSPLHF.

This clonotype was detected a few times. The CDR3 nucleotides are TGCACTACAGGGTCGGTTGAAGCTTTCTTT. Translating it yields CTTGSVEAFF. The rearrangement uses TRBV20-1 and TRBJ1-1; a weak D match, TRBD1 (6 bases). The length of the CDR3 is 10 residues. Per germline, CDR1 DFQATT and CDR2 SNEGSKA (reference sequence).

The chain has TRBV15 and TRBJ2-5; 9 bases line up with TRBD2. With V trimmed by 8 bases and J by 5 bases, 12 bases remained unmatched. The CDR3 is made up of 15 amino acids. The germline gives CDR1 LNHNV, CDR2 YYDKDF (reference sequence). This chain's CDR3 is CATRGAGLAVETQYF. The CDR3 DNA follows: TGTGCCACCCGGGGGGCGGGACTAGCAGTGGAGACCCAGTACTTC.

This clonotype was counted a few times. The V and J genes are TRBV20-1 and TRBJ2-7; D ambiguous. V was clipped by 2 bases and J by 5 bases, with 16 bases between them. CDR1 is DFQATT and CDR2 is SNEGSKA in the germline V gene (reference sequence). The CDR3 contains 14 residues. CDR3 residues: CSARKKGGLHEQYF. The CDR3 region has the DNA TGCAGTGCTAGAAAGAAGGGTGGGTTGCACGAGCAGTACTTC.

The J gene is TRBJ2-7, the V gene TRBV6-2 or TRBV6-3; TRBD1 matches at 8 bases. The V gene's germline CDR1 is MNHEY and CDR2 SVGEGT. There are 15 residues in the CDR3. V was pared by 7 bases and J by 2 bases, with 10 bases of the junction left unmatched. The CDR3 DNA sequence: TGTGCCAGCACCCCCGGGACAGGATTTACCTACGAGCAGTACTTC. It codes for CASTPGTGFTYEQYF.

There are a few counts of this clonotype. The chain is built from TRBV23-1 and TRBJ1-6; TRBD1 might be the D (5 bases). TRBV23-1 is known as an ORF, though its function is uncertain. There are 14 residues in the CDR3. V lost 4 bases and J lost 12, with 16 bases in between. CDR3 sequence reads: CASSLCRGGIPLHF. The CDR3 bases are TGCGCCAGCAGTCTCTGTCGGGGGGGGATACCCCTCCACTTT.

There are a few counts of this clonotype. This chain joins TRBV29-1 and TRBJ2-5; either TRBD1 or TRBD2 may supply D (5 bases each). Trimming stripped 4 bases from V and 1 base from J, with 10 bases between. The CDR3 extends over 13 amino acids. Looked up from germline, CDR1 is SQVTM and CDR2 is ANQGSEA. CDR3 amino acids: CSVGPGPQETQYF. CDR3 coding DNA: TGCAGCGTTGGTCCGGGACCCCAAGAGACCCAGTACTTC.

V and J are TRBV11-2 and TRBJ2-5; 13 bases map to TRBD2. Trimming took 11 bases from V and 3 from J; bases not matched to a gene: 21. Germline loops: CDR1 SGHAT, CDR2 FQNNGV. This CDR3 contains 19 residues. CDR3: CASGRRGLAGRRLEETQYF. CDR3 DNA: TGTGCCTCTGGGCGGAGGGGACTAGCGGGAAGAAGGCTGGAAGAGACCCAGTACTTC.

The chain joins TRBV5-5 to TRBJ2-3; TRBD2 is a possible D gene (6 bases). Trimming pared 2 bases from V and 2 bases from J, leaving 15 bases between. Germline lookup yields CDR1 SGHKS and CDR2 YYEKEE (reference sequence). This CDR3 is 16 amino acids long. The CDR3 loop is CASSFAVGLLTDTQYF. The CDR3 bases are TGTGCCAGCAGCTTTGCAGTGGGACTCCTCACAGATACGCAGTATTTT. Combining the CDR3 with reference TRBV5-5 and TRBJ2-3 gives the whole variable domain DAGVTQSPTHLIKTRGQQVTLRCSPISGHKSVSWYQQVLGQGPQFIFQYYEKEERGRGNFPDRFSARQFPNYSSELNVNALLLGDSALYLCASSFAVGLLTDTQYFGPGTRLTVL.

V gene TRBV7-3 combines with J gene TRBJ2-1; 9 positions match TRBD2. Trimming at V came to 5 bases and at J to 3 bases, leaving 2 bases not matched to a gene. The V gene's germline CDR1 is SGHTA and CDR2 FQGTGA. There are 14 residues in the CDR3. CDR3 sequence reads: CASSPSGNYNEQFF. The CDR3 DNA follows: TGTGCCAGCAGCCCTAGCGGGAACTACAATGAGCAGTTCTTC.

This clonotype showed up just a few times. The chain links TRBV6-1 to TRBJ2-7, with TRBD2 matching 9 bases. The CDR3 has 15 residues. Germline V gene sequence: CDR1 MNHNS, CDR2 SASEGT. Trimming at V came to 7 bases and at J to 3 bases, leaving 10 bases not matched to a gene. This CDR3 reads CASIAPGRGGYEQYF. For the CDR3, the DNA is TGTGCCAGCATTGCCCCGGGGCGGGGGGGCTACGAGCAGTACTTC.

This clonotype was recorded many times. The rearrangement links TRBV11-2 to TRBJ2-3, with D possibly TRBD1 on 5 matching bases. Trimming cost V 5 bases and J 3 bases, with 9 bases left between them. Germline CDR1 SGHAT, CDR2 FQNNGV. The CDR3 extends over 13 amino acids. This chain's CDR3 is CASSADSTDTQYF. CDR3 bases: TGTGCCAGCAGCGCAGACAGTACAGATACGCAGTATTTT.

The genes are TRBV20-1 and TRBJ2-3; no clear D. The germline CDR1 and CDR2 sequences are DFQATT and SNEGSKA (reference sequence). V was pared by 3 bases and J by 2 bases, with 18 bases between. The CDR3 consists of 16 residues. The CDR3 protein is CSASSRDQGYTDTQYF. The CDR3 bases are TGCAGTGCTAGCTCCCGAGACCAAGGATACACAGATACGCAGTATTTT.